This TCR beta chain was observed in a study of OX40 agonist ivuxolimab in advanced cancers. At the level of the whole study: Ivuxolimab was a fully human IgG2 agonistic monoclonal antibody targeting the costimulatory receptor OX40 (CD134). Intravenous ivuxolimab was administered to patients every 2 weeks at six dose levels: 0.01, 0.1, 0.3, 1.5, 3 and 10 mg/kg. Of the approximately 50 patients in dose escalation, 19 had hepatocellular carcinoma, around 15 had melanoma, 9 had renal cell carcinoma and 9 had head and neck cancer. A male proportion of about 79% and a mean age of about 60 years, ranging from 23 to 79, were recorded for the dose-escalation cohort. Patients were allowed to have had prior anti-PD-1, anti-PD-L1 or anti-CTLA-4 therapy, and 40% of the dose-escalation patients had previously received checkpoint inhibitors. Partial responses were achieved by three dose-escalation patients, of whom one had hepatocellular carcinoma and two had cutaneous melanoma. Peripheral TCRbeta sequencing was intended to test whether TCR sequence diversity was altered and clonal T-cell expansion was caused by ivuxolimab. The monotherapy dose-escalation portion (N ≈ 57 patients) of the phase I ivuxolimab trial is reported in the paper. Beyond this particular receptor, the publication reports: Which antigens the clonally expanded peripheral T cells were specific for was not determined. After ivuxolimab, CD8+ T cells had more expanded clones than CD4+ T cells on average. In the 0.1-3.0 mg/kg groups, partial responders were among the patients with the lowest normalized peripheral clonal expansion, particularly in CD8+ T cells. Low levels of normalized T-cell clonal expansion were also seen in some patients who did not respond. Clonal expansion of both CD4+ and CD8+ blood T cells was observed from baseline to week 6 at doses 0.1 to 3.0 mg/kg.

The trial excluded patients who had a history of autoimmune disease or were on systemic immunosuppression. Peripheral blood for TCR sequencing was drawn from every dose cohort at baseline, at cycle 4 day 1 and at cycle 7 day 1. The samples were drawn from a first-in-human, open-label, multicenter phase I dose-escalation trial of ivuxolimab. Adults with locally advanced or metastatic melanoma, renal cell carcinoma, hepatocellular carcinoma or head and neck squamous cell carcinoma were enrolled in the trial. Before TCR sequencing, CD4+ and CD8+ T cells were separately sorted from peripheral blood. Taken from cysteine to phenylalanine, the CDR3 has 14 residues. CDR3 DNA is the only sequence kept; it has 42 bases, read in frame from the first base. V sheds 2 bases and J sheds 8 bases, leaving 13 bases between their ends. Reading the germline V gene (reference sequence) gives CDR1 SGHKS and CDR2 YYEKEE.

Concerning this clone: What antigen it recognizes has not been identified. One base away there is no much larger clone; base qualities are not given.

For sequencing of the TCRbeta CDR3 region, genomic DNA was extracted from the sorted cells. The immunoSEQ Assay was used to sequence the TCRbeta CDR3 regions. TCRdb holds this immuneACCESS table with in-frame rearrangements only. Some clones are missing; in checked studies, unresolved V genes explain under half, and the rest has no known cause. Recorded for this sample are roughly 50,000 clones; around 80% of them occurred a single time. Of the sample, roughly 4.6% is held by the ten largest clones. Sequenced here: CD4+ or CD8+ T cells sorted from blood, sampled in a trial of the OX40 agonist ivuxolimab. The origin of this receptor is an adult with an advanced solid tumor such as melanoma, head and neck, liver or kidney cancer. The sequence links TRBV5-5 to TRBJ1-4, and the D gene may be TRBD1, 5 bases matching. The DNA sequence follows: TGTGCCAGCAGCTTCACGGGGCGAGTCGAAAAACTGTTTTTT. Its translation reads: CASSFTGRVEKLFF.